Listed here is a single T cell receptor beta chain. This CDR3 comprises 17 residues. Trimming took off 1 base at V and 4 bases at J, with 19 bases between the two ends. CDR1 and CDR2 from the germline V gene are LGHDT and YNNKEL (reference sequence). This specimen comes from a study of blood T cell repertoires in COVID-19. Study in general: Samples taken during acute and convalescent COVID-19 were collected in the United States, Italy and Spain. Sample material is recorded as cDNA or gDNA derived from T cells, B-cell-depleted T cells, or PBMCs.

In the authors' methods: Researchers report that nucleated cell counts were estimated from reference gene primer amplification. This table comes from immunoSEQ multiplex PCR, and its TCRdb copy is limited to in-frame clones, with some not included. D and trimming come from the DNA, and the V and J calls and clone size come from that table. The table records 120,000 or so clones, roughly 80% of them present only once. The source of this sequence is a man between 65 and 85 years old with acute or convalescent COVID-19. Sequencing was performed on peripheral blood. V and J are TRBV3-1 (or the pseudogene TRBV3-2) and TRBJ2-5; D is perhaps TRBD1 (6 bases). The chain's CDR3 is CASSQGTKGGGGETQYF. The CDR3, as DNA: TGTGCCAGCAGCCAAGGCACCAAAGGGGGTGGGGGAGAGACCCAGTACTTC.